This T cell receptor (beta chain) was recorded in a study of CD8 T cells in cerebrospinal fluid in Alzheimer's disease. Study at large: Two single-cell methods, plate-based nested PCR and droplet-based sequencing, assessed CSF clonal expansion.

As a neurodegenerative disease comparison group, Parkinson's disease patients were sampled. Droplet-based sequencing used CSF cells sorted as live with a live/dead marker. The germline CDR1 and CDR2 sequences are MDHEN and SYDVKM. The CDR3 spans 15 residues. Its frequency marks this clonotype as large (0.1 to 1%). Profiling of CSF cells used 10X single-cell V(D)J plus 5' expression. TCRdb reprocessed the 10x single-cell sequencing reads, keeping one entry per CDR3 protein, no DNA. The specimen's table records around 850 distinct CDR3 sequences. This receptor was identified in a human donor with Parkinson's disease. The V and J genes are TRBV28 and TRBJ2-2; the TRBD2 assignment by TCRdb is unverifiable without DNA. The sequenced sample consisted of cerebrospinal fluid. The CDR3 sequence is CASRPSSGDFGELFF.